The 27 T cell receptor beta chains in this list originate from one sample, sequenced in a study of graft-versus-host responses after intestinal transplantation. Sequenced by immunoSEQ multiplex PCR; TCRdb stores in-frame clones only, minus some. The table records about 23,000 clones, 90% of them present only once. This specimen consisted of PBMCs, obtained approximately 38 days after intestinal transplant. These receptors all come from a human patient who received an intestinal transplant, so some T cells may come from the graft donor.

The chain joins TRBV2 to TRBJ2-3; 7 bases match TRBD1. This CDR3 spans 17 amino acids. From germline, CDR1 is SNHLY and CDR2 FYNNEI. V lost 4 bases and J lost 1; bases outside the gene matches: 11. The CDR3 reads CASSGSRTGLGTDTQYF. The CDR3 nucleotides are TGTGCCAGCAGTGGATCCCGGACAGGCCTAGGCACAGATACGCAGTATTTT.

This chain uses TRBV29-1 with TRBJ2-7, with 14 bases lining up with TRBD2. The CDR3 sequence is 17 residues long. Germline CDR1 reads SQVTM; CDR2 reads ANQGSEA. Trimming cost V 4 bases and J 0 bases; bases outside gene matches: 8. In nucleotides, the CDR3 is TGCAGCGTTGGGGGACTAGCGGGAGAGTTTAGCTCCTACGAGCAGTACTTC. It codes for CSVGGLAGEFSSYEQYF.

This clone has at least ten counts. The V call is TRBV5-1, the J call TRBJ2-7; tentatively, D is TRBD1 or TRBD2 (6 bases each). In germline, CDR1 is SGHRS, CDR2 YFSETQ. The length of the CDR3 is 16 residues. The V gene lost 0 bases and the J gene lost 5 bases, with 18 bases spanning the gap. The CDR3 region is CASSLVWGRQGNEQYF. CDR3 DNA: TGCGCCAGCAGCTTGGTTTGGGGGAGGCAGGGGAACGAGCAGTACTTC.

The chain employs TRBV27 and TRBJ2-7; D not resolved. Germline V CDR1 and CDR2: MNHEY, SMNVEV (reference sequence). CDR3 size: 17 residues. Trimming cost V 3 bases and J 1 base, with 19 bases left between them. The DNA for the CDR3 is TGTGCCAGCAGTTTTTCCCACTCTCTAGACCAATCCTACGAGCAGTACTTC. Protein product: CASSFSHSLDQSYEQYF.

This chain connects TRBV28 to TRBJ1-5, with D hard to call. Germline loops: CDR1 MDHEN, CDR2 SYDVKM. V shed 5 bases and J shed 2 bases, with 10 bases lying between them. CDR3 size: 14 residues. CDR3 sequence reads: CASSVNIGNQPQHF. The CDR3 bases are TGTGCCAGCAGTGTAAATATCGGCAATCAGCCCCAGCATTTT.

The V and J genes are TRBV20-1 and TRBJ2-7, with D possibly TRBD2 on 6 matching bases. The CDR3 runs to 10 residues. Germline V gives CDR1 DFQATT, CDR2 SNEGSKA (reference sequence). The V and J ends lost 4 bases and 5 bases respectively, with 6 bases between them. The CDR3 reads CSAKRDEQYF. In nucleotides, the CDR3 is TGCAGTGCTAAGCGGGACGAGCAGTACTTC.

This chain links TRBV4-2 with TRBJ2-1; 7 bases map to TRBD2. This CDR3 contains 17 residues. The junction had 10 bases not matched to a gene; V was cut back by 1 base and J by 4 bases. Germline V gene lookup returns CDR1 LGHNA and CDR2 YNFKEQ. CDR3 residues: CASSQGGRGVQYNEQFF. The CDR3 bases are TGTGCCAGCAGCCAAGGAGGACGGGGGGTTCAATACAATGAGCAGTTCTTC.

The J gene is TRBJ2-7, the V gene TRBV7-2; 8 bases agree with TRBD2. The CDR3 spans 13 residues. Trimming at V came to 5 bases and at J to 5 bases, leaving 5 bases not matched to a gene. Germline CDR1 is SGHTA and CDR2 is FQGNSA. The CDR3 region is CASSEREWDEQYF. The CDR3 DNA follows: TGTGCCAGCAGCGAGCGGGAGTGGGACGAGCAGTACTTC. Variable domain in full (rest from reference TRBV7-2 and TRBJ2-7): GAGVSQSPSNKVTEKGKDVELRCDPISGHTALYWYRQSLGQGLEFLIYFQGNSAPDKSGLPSDRFSAERTGGSVSTLTIQRTQQEDSAVYLCASSEREWDEQYFGPGTRLTVT.

The chain combines TRBV15 with TRBJ2-3; tentative D call: TRBD1 (5 bases). Trimming left V 9 bases short and J 5 bases short, with 15 bases between. Per germline, CDR1 LNHNV and CDR2 YYDKDF (reference sequence). CDR3 size: 13 residues. CDR3 amino acids: CATLDTRGDTQYF. CDR3 nucleotides: TGTGCCACGCTGGACACTCGTGGAGATACGCAGTATTTT.

The CDR3 here is CASSLRTPNTGELFF. The CDR3 nucleotides read TGTGCCAGCAGTCTGCGGACCCCGAACACCGGGGAGCTGTTTTTT. The chain links TRBV6-1 to TRBJ2-2; D is ambiguous. Per germline, CDR1 MNHNS and CDR2 SASEGT. This CDR3 spans 15 amino acids. The V and J ends lost 5 bases and 0 bases respectively, with 10 bases between them.

V is TRBV2 and J is TRBJ2-2, with a possible D match to TRBD2 (6 bases). Germline V gene lookup returns CDR1 SNHLY and CDR2 FYNNEI. Trimming shortened V by 4 bases and J by 2 bases, and 14 bases separated the two germline ends. This CDR3 contains 16 residues. CDR3 sequence: CASSAEPGLNTGELFF. The CDR3 DNA is TGTGCCAGCAGTGCCGAACCGGGACTTAACACCGGGGAGCTGTTTTTT. Full variable domain (rest looked up from reference TRBV2 and TRBJ2-2): EPEVTQTPSHQVTQMGQEVILRCVPISNHLYFYWYRQILGQKVEFLVSFYNNEISEKSEIFDDQFSVERPDGSNFTLKIRSTKLEDSAMYFCASSAEPGLNTGELFFGEGSRLTVL.

This chain joins TRBV5-1 and TRBJ2-5; TRBD2 matches at 7 bases. The CDR3 extends over 13 amino acids. Germline CDR1 SGHRS, CDR2 YFSETQ. V gave up 2 bases and J gave up 5 bases; unmatched junction bases: 3. The CDR3 nucleotides are TGCGCCAGCAGCTTCGGACTAGAGGAGACCCAGTACTTC. Translated, it gives CASSFGLEETQYF.

In its sample, this clone was seen many times. This sequence joins TRBV5-1 and TRBJ2-5, with 9 bases matching TRBD2. V shed 0 bases, J shed 1 base, and the junction held 1 base outside the gene matches. Germline CDR1 reads SGHRS; CDR2 reads YFSETQ. The CDR3 runs to 15 residues. CDR3 sequence (DNA): TGCGCCAGCAGCTTGGGGCGGGGGGGCCAAGAGACCCAGTACTTC. The encoded protein is CASSLGRGGQETQYF.

With respect to this clone: A junction boundary mismatches the germline segment, possibly from a read error. This sequence joins TRBV27 and TRBJ2-7; 13 nucleotides line up with TRBD2. The CDR3 consists of 15 residues. Germline-derived CDR1 and CDR2 are MNHEY and SMNVEV (reference sequence). CDR3 in amino acids: CVSSSRTSGSTEQYF. Written as DNA, the CDR3 is TGTGTCAGCAGTTCGCGGACTAGCGGGAGTACCGAGCAGTACTTC.

V is TRBV4-1 and J is TRBJ2-1; tentatively, D is TRBD1 or TRBD2 (6 bases each). This CDR3 spans 15 amino acids. CDR1 and CDR2 from the germline V gene are MGHRA and YSYEKL. With 3 bases removed from V and 5 bases from J, the gap between germline ends came to 14 bases. CDR3 nucleotides: TGCGCCAGCAGCCAGAGTACGGGGGCGAACAATGAGCAGTTCTTC. Translation gives CASSQSTGANNEQFF.

This rearrangement joins TRBV5-1 to TRBJ2-5, with 8 bases aligning to TRBD2. Germline loops: CDR1 SGHRS, CDR2 YFSETQ. The CDR3 runs to 16 residues. The V and J ends lost 7 bases and 5 bases, in that order; junction bases with no gene match: 16. The CDR3 spells CASGVGLAYGRETQYF. The DNA of the CDR3 is TGCGCCAGCGGGGTAGGACTAGCTTACGGTAGGGAGACCCAGTACTTC.

This chain joins TRBV5-1 and TRBJ1-4; D call uncertain. The CDR3 has 15 amino acids. The V gene lost 7 bases and the J gene lost 0 bases, with 13 bases spanning the gap. Germline CDR1 and CDR2: SGHRS and YFSETQ. The DNA of the CDR3 is TGCGCCAGCCGTACTCGATCCTCAACTAATGAAAAACTGTTTTTT. As protein: CASRTRSSTNEKLFF.

V and J are TRBV7-9 and TRBJ2-5, with 7 bases identical to TRBD2. The germline V gene has CDR1 SEHNR and CDR2 FQNEAQ (reference sequence). Trimming took 2 bases from V and 2 from J; bases not matched to a gene: 11. The CDR3 is 17 amino acids. Written as DNA, the CDR3 is TGTGCCAGCAGCTTATGGTCGGCGCCGCGGGGGCAAGAGACCCAGTACTTC. Its protein is CASSLWSAPRGQETQYF.

The chain links TRBV7-9 to TRBJ1-1; possibly TRBD1 for D (6 bases). Germline CDR1 and CDR2: SEHNR and FQNEAQ (reference sequence). The CDR3 sequence is 12 residues long. V was clipped by 5 bases and J by 4 bases, with 8 bases between them. The CDR3 reads CASSRGGTEAFF. The CDR3 DNA follows: TGTGCCAGCAGCCGAGGGGGCACTGAAGCTTTCTTT.

The J gene is TRBJ1-6, the V gene TRBV10-1, with TRBD1 matching 8 bases. The CDR3 consists of 16 residues. The germline CDR1 and CDR2 sequences are WNHNN and SYGVQD (reference sequence). The trim removed 6 bases at V and 7 bases at J, leaving 11 bases unmatched. The CDR3 sequence: CASRPKTGVYNSPLHF. CDR3 in DNA: TGCGCCAGCAGACCCAAGACAGGGGTATACAATTCACCCCTCCACTTT.

V is TRBV12-5 and J is TRBJ2-2; 10 nucleotides align to TRBD1. This CDR3 has 16 amino acids. Germline CDR1 reads LGHNT; CDR2 reads FRNRAP. V lost 1 base and J lost 3; bases outside the gene matches: 2. The CDR3 sequence is CASGLDGTGDTGELFF. In DNA, the CDR3 is TGTGCTAGTGGTTTGGATGGGACAGGGGACACCGGGGAGCTGTTTTTT.

The CDR3 region has the DNA TGTGCCAGCAGCTCGACAGGGGAGGGCACAGATACGCAGTATTTT. Encoded protein: CASSSTGEGTDTQYF. This chain links TRBV11-2 with TRBJ2-3; TRBD1 aligns across 8 bases. The germline V gene encodes CDR1 SGHAT and CDR2 FQNNGV. This CDR3 region has 15 residues. J gave up 1 base and V 4 bases, and 4 bases lay outside the gene matches. Full variable domain (outside the CDR3, taken from reference TRBV11-2 and TRBJ2-3): EAGVAQSPRYKIIEKRQSVAFWCNPISGHATLYWYQQILGQGPKLLIQFQNNGVVDDSQLPKDRFSAERLKGVDSTLKIQPAKLEDSAVYLCASSSTGEGTDTQYFGPGTRLTVL.

The V call is TRBV4-1, the J call TRBJ1-2; no clear D gene. The CDR3 is 13 residues long. Germline assignment: CDR1 MGHRA and CDR2 YSYEKL. The V end lost 1 base, the J end lost 2 bases, and 5 bases lay between the germline ends. CDR3 in DNA: TGCGCCAGCAGCCAAGTGCAGAACTATGGCTACACCTTC. Protein product: CASSQVQNYGYTF.

The rearrangement links TRBV5-1 to TRBJ2-7; 11 bases are a match to TRBD2. The CDR3 totals 16 residues. The V gene's germline CDR1 is SGHRS and CDR2 YFSETQ. The ends lost 3 bases at V and 3 bases at J; junction bases unmatched: 8. CDR3 region: CASSWRLAGNLYEQYF. The CDR3 DNA reads TGCGCCAGCAGCTGGAGACTAGCGGGGAACCTCTACGAGCAGTACTTC.

The chain combines TRBV6-6 with TRBJ2-1; 9 bases are a match to TRBD2. Germline-derived CDR1 and CDR2 are MNHNY and SVGAGI (reference sequence). There are 14 residues in the CDR3. The J segment lost 9 bases and the V segment lost 6 bases, leaving 9 bases of the junction unmatched. The CDR3 spells CASRDSGTSSEQFF. For the CDR3, the DNA is TGTGCCAGCAGAGATTCCGGGACTAGCAGTGAGCAGTTCTTC.

The J gene is TRBJ2-5, the V gene TRBV30; D remains unclear. Deletions cut 0 bases from V and 5 bases from J, with 4 bases between. The CDR3 runs to 11 residues. The V gene's germline CDR1 is GTSNPN and CDR2 SVGIG (reference sequence). CDR3 DNA: TGTGCCTGGAGTGTAGTGGAGACCCAGTACTTC. This encodes CAWSVVETQYF. Full variable domain (remainder filled in from reference TRBV30 and TRBJ2-5): SQTIHQWPATLVQPVGSPLSLECTVEGTSNPNLYWYRQAAGRGLQLLFYSVGIGQISSEVPQNLSASRPQDRQFILSSKKLLLSDSGFYLCAWSVVETQYFGPGTRLLVL.

In nucleotides, the CDR3 is TGTGCCAGCAGCCAACCCGGGACGCCTAGCACAGATACGCAGTATTTT. Translating gives CASSQPGTPSTDTQYF. V is TRBV4-2 and J is TRBJ2-3; D possibly matches TRBD1 or TRBD2 (5 bases each). V was pared by 2 bases and J by 0 bases, with 12 bases between. CDR1 LGHNA and CDR2 YNFKEQ come from the germline V gene. The CDR3 length is 16 residues.